This T cell receptor (beta chain) was profiled in a study of T cells in Graves' hyperthyroidism and ophthalmopathy. Study-wide points: In the analysis, a 13 V-J model separated ophthalmopathy from stable hyperthyroidism.

Using RNA transcripts as the source, TCR beta CDR3 regions were amplified. The study used the HTBI primer set for a first-round RT-PCR of the TCR CDR3. TCRdb re-derived calls from the multiplex PCR reads in MiXCR, one entry per CDR3 protein. The repertoire consists of fewer than 500,000 distinct CDR3 sequences, with roughly 14% occurring once and the leading ten covering under 25%. Germline CDR1 reads SGHVS; CDR2 reads FQNEAQ. V was cut by 1 base and J by 4 bases, with 10 bases left in between. The CDR3 is 14 residues long. Diagnostic decisions used clinical symptoms, serum thyroxine and TRAb, thyroid ultrasound and orbital computed tomography. This clonotype was found many times. Its antigen remains unknown.

The chain combines TRBV7-8 with TRBJ1-2; D might be TRBD1 (6 bases). Sequencing input: blood. This TCR was sampled from a man aged 25 to 40 with Graves' hyperthyroidism that later progressed to Graves' ophthalmopathy. The CDR3 bases are TGTGCCAGCAGCTTAGGAGGGGGAATCTATGGCTACACCTTC. Amino acid sequence: CASSLGGGIYGYTF. Using reference TRBV7-8 and TRBJ1-2 for the parts outside the CDR3, the full variable domain is GAGVSQSPRYKVAKRGQDVALRCDPISGHVSLFWYQQALGQGPEFLTYFQNEAQLDKSGLPSDRFFAERPEGSVSTLKIQRTQQEDSAVYLCASSLGGGIYGYTFGSGTRLTVV.